What follows is one T cell receptor (beta chain) and its context. Its antigen is not known. This specimen belongs to a study of T cell responses to AZD1222 COVID-19 vaccine. Points from the study as a whole: The study reported that nearly half of spike-specific TCRs target unmutated variant regions. Regions 160-218 and 743-854 dominated among vaccine-associated CD4 TCRs spanning spike.

Measured with immunoSEQ multiplex PCR; TCRdb has only the in-frame clones, and not every one. The sample shows around 88,000 clones, approximately 85% of them seen only once. V was clipped by 5 bases and J by 2 bases; unmatched bases: 4. From germline, CDR1 is SGHTA and CDR2 FQGTGA. The CDR3 extends over 14 amino acids. The rearrangement joins TRBV7-3 to TRBJ2-7; TRBD2 matches at 9 bases. The sequence derives from an adult in good health. The sequenced sample was peripheral blood, obtained on day 0 of AZD1222 vaccination. Here the CDR3 DNA reads TGTGCCAGCAGCGGCACTAGCGGGCCCTACGAGCAGTACTTC. Residues: CASSGTSGPYEQYF.